Listed here are 22 T cell receptor beta chains from one sample, sequenced in a study of OX40 agonist ivuxolimab in advanced cancers. Sequencing used immunoSEQ multiplex PCR; TCRdb keeps in-frame clones, though not all of them. The sample includes under 65,000 clones, roughly 90% seen only once; the top ten take roughly 12%. Sequencing was performed on CD4+ or CD8+ T cells sorted from blood, taken in a trial of the OX40 agonist ivuxolimab. All receptors derive from an adult with an advanced solid tumor such as melanoma, head and neck, liver or kidney cancer.

The V and J genes are TRBV7-2 and TRBJ2-7; D is undetermined. The CDR3 is 14 residues long. CDR1 and CDR2 (germline): SGHTA, FQGNSA. V lost 5 bases, J lost 6 bases, and 17 bases lay in between. The CDR3 reads CASSLQWVDREQYF. The CDR3 coding sequence is TGTGCCAGCAGCCTACAGTGGGTTGACCGCGAGCAGTACTTC.

The chain couples TRBV28 to TRBJ1-5, with a possible D match to TRBD1 (5 bases). Germline CDR1 reads MDHEN; CDR2 reads SYDVKM. CDR3 length equals 14 residues. Trimming took off 6 bases at V and 8 bases at J, with 17 bases between the two ends. The CDR3 bases are TGTGCCAGCAGCCTCGGGACTCTCGGTAAGCCCCAGCATTTT. This encodes CASSLGTLGKPQHF.

The chain employs TRBV5-3 and TRBJ2-5; 15 bases agree with TRBD2. Being an ORF, TRBV5-3 has a function that is uncertain. The CDR3 contains 20 residues. V lost 5 bases and J lost 4; bases outside the gene matches: 18. CDR3 in amino acids: CARSLTPGTSGRRYVETQYF. The CDR3 nucleotides are TGTGCCAGAAGTTTAACTCCGGGGACTAGCGGGAGGAGATATGTAGAGACCCAGTACTTC.

CDR3 protein: CASSPKVGGTDTQYF. CDR3 nucleotides: TGTGCCAGCAGCCCGAAGGTAGGAGGCACAGATACGCAGTATTTT. V is TRBV7-9 and J is TRBJ2-3; D gene uncertain. The CDR3 length is 15 residues. Per the germline V gene, CDR1 is SEHNR and CDR2 is FQNEAQ (reference sequence). V lost 5 bases and J lost 1, with 13 bases in between.

The V and J genes are TRBV18 and TRBJ1-1; D unresolved. CDR1 and CDR2 (germline): KGHSH, LQKENI. Trimming stripped 6 bases from V and 1 base from J, with 6 bases between. The CDR3 totals 12 residues. Written as DNA, the CDR3 is TGTGCCAGCTCCGGGGAGAACACTGAAGCTTTCTTT. Translation: CASSGENTEAFF.

The chain has TRBV11-2 and TRBJ2-7; unclear D gene. Trimming removed 3 bases from V and 0 bases from J, with 9 bases in between. Looked up from germline, CDR1 is SGHAT and CDR2 is FQNNGV. The CDR3 totals 14 residues. DNA for the CDR3: TGTGCCAGCAGCTTGCAGGCTAACTCCTACGAGCAGTACTTC. It is translated as CASSLQANSYEQYF.

The CDR3 region is CASSPGFEQYF. The DNA for the CDR3 is TGTGCCAGCAGTCCGGGGTTCGAGCAGTACTTC. This sequence joins TRBV6-1 and TRBJ2-7, with a weak D call TRBD2 (5 bases). V lost 5 bases and J lost 6, with 8 bases in between. Germline V gives CDR1 MNHNS, CDR2 SASEGT. The CDR3 is made up of 11 amino acids.

This rearrangement joins TRBV6-1 to TRBJ2-7; maybe TRBD2 (5 bases). The CDR3 sequence is 15 residues long. Trimming pared 1 base from V and 2 bases from J, leaving 12 bases between. Per germline, CDR1 MNHNS and CDR2 SASEGT. The DNA for the CDR3 is TGTGCCAGCAGTGAAGGTGGAGGCAGGACCTACGAGCAGTACTTC. This gives the protein CASSEGGGRTYEQYF.

The V call is TRBV6-5, the J call TRBJ1-2; D uncertain. The CDR3 spans 11 residues. The germline V gene has CDR1 MNHEY and CDR2 SVGAGI. Trimming removed 7 bases from V and 4 bases from J, with 7 bases in between. In DNA form, the CDR3 reads TGTGCCAGCACCGGACTCTATGGCTACACCTTC. It yields the protein CASTGLYGYTF.

This sequence joins TRBV7-6 and TRBJ2-7; D is perhaps TRBD1 (5 bases). The CDR3 runs 14 residues. Trimming cost V 0 bases and J 6 bases, with 12 bases left between them. CDR1 is SGHVS and CDR2 is FNYEAQ in the germline V gene. CDR3 coding DNA: TGTGCCAGCAGCTTAGCAGGGGCCCAGCGCGAGCAGTACTTC. Translating gives CASSLAGAQREQYF.

This clone came up once. The chain links TRBV6-1 to TRBJ2-5; D gene ambiguous. The CDR3 length is 18 residues. V lost 4 bases, J lost 5 bases, and 26 bases lay in between. Per the germline V gene, CDR1 is MNHNS and CDR2 is SASEGT. DNA of the CDR3: TGTGCCAGCAGTGCAGAATTAAACCTGGACCCTCGCAGGGAGACCCAGTACTTC. It is translated as CASSAELNLDPRRETQYF.

The chain recombines TRBV6-6 with TRBJ2-1, with a tentative D call TRBD1 (5 bases). This CDR3 has 15 residues. The V and J ends lost 6 bases and 6 bases respectively, with 18 bases between them. CDR1 and CDR2 from the germline V gene are MNHNY and SVGAGI (reference sequence). CDR3 protein: CASRRTTWGSNEQFF. Here the CDR3 DNA reads TGTGCCAGCAGACGGACAACCTGGGGTAGCAATGAGCAGTTCTTC.

The gene calls are TRBV6-5 and TRBJ2-1; no clear D. Trimming removed 7 bases at V and 8 bases at J, with 9 bases between. In germline, CDR1 is MNHEY, CDR2 SVGAGI. The CDR3 covers 11 residues. The CDR3 DNA reads as TGTGCCAGCATGGACCGGGATGAGCAGTTCTTC. Its protein product is CASMDRDEQFF.

Only one count was recorded for this clone. Other DNA sequences in this specimen translate into the identical CDR3. The V call is TRBV7-2, the J call TRBJ2-5; D is perhaps TRBD1 (7 bases). Germline CDR1 is SGHTA and CDR2 is FQGNSA. V lost 5 bases, J lost 4 bases, and 11 bases lay in between. This CDR3 region has 13 residues. Written as DNA, the CDR3 is TGTGCCAGCAGCCCCCAGGGGGGAGAGACCCAGTACTTC. Protein product: CASSPQGGETQYF.

The chain uses TRBV11-2 and TRBJ2-4, with a tentative D call TRBD1 (5 bases). The V and J ends lost 1 base and 7 bases respectively, with 11 bases between them. From germline, CDR1 is SGHAT and CDR2 FQNNGV. The CDR3 has 14 residues. The CDR3 sequence: CASSLGAGFNIQYF. The CDR3 coding sequence is TGTGCCAGCAGCTTAGGGGCAGGGTTTAACATTCAGTACTTC. The full variable domain, completed using reference TRBV11-2 and TRBJ2-4, is EAGVAQSPRYKIIEKRQSVAFWCNPISGHATLYWYQQILGQGPKLLIQFQNNGVVDDSQLPKDRFSAERLKGVDSTLKIQPAKLEDSAVYLCASSLGAGFNIQYFGAGTRLSVL.

V gene TRBV28 combines with J gene TRBJ1-1; D is perhaps TRBD1 (5 bases). V gave up 6 bases and J gave up 4 bases, with 18 bases separating them. From germline, CDR1 is MDHEN and CDR2 SYDVKM. The CDR3 spans 15 residues. The CDR3 coding sequence is TGTGCCAGCAGCTCCGGGGGGGAATGGGGCACTGAAGCTTTCTTT. Amino acid sequence: CASSSGGEWGTEAFF.

The table lists this clone with a count of one. The chain couples TRBV7-9 to TRBJ2-1; 7 bases map to TRBD2. Trimming at V came to 0 bases and at J to 0 bases, leaving 5 bases not matched to a gene. Germline V lookup: CDR1 SEHNR, CDR2 FQNEAQ (reference sequence). The CDR3 covers 17 residues. This chain's CDR3 is CASSLAVGGSSYNEQFF. CDR3 DNA sequence: TGTGCCAGCAGCTTAGCGGTCGGGGGGAGCTCCTACAATGAGCAGTTCTTC.

The chain couples TRBV11-3 to TRBJ2-2; 9 bases line up with TRBD1. J lost 2 bases, V lost 5 bases, and 3 bases had no gene match. The germline V gene has CDR1 SGHNT and CDR2 YENEEA. The CDR3 sequence is 15 residues long. This CDR3 is CASSPGQGNTGELFF. CDR3 nucleotides: TGTGCCAGCAGCCCGGGACAGGGCAACACCGGGGAGCTGTTTTTT.

The CDR3 DNA reads TGTGCCAGCAGTTACTCGACCGGGGAGACCACCTACGAGCAGTACTTC. Protein sequence: CASSYSTGETTYEQYF. The chain employs TRBV6-5 and TRBJ2-7; D is perhaps TRBD2 (5 bases). This CDR3 has 16 amino acids. V was shortened by 0 bases and J by 2 bases, with 14 bases between the two germline ends. Germline V gives CDR1 MNHEY, CDR2 SVGAGI.

This chain's CDR3 is CASSLDAYGYTF. The CDR3, as DNA: TGCGCCAGCAGCTTGGATGCCTATGGCTACACCTTC. The chain employs TRBV5-1 and TRBJ1-2, with no clear D. From germline, CDR1 is SGHRS and CDR2 YFSETQ. V was trimmed by 0 bases and J by 4 bases, leaving 4 bases between them. The CDR3 length is 12 residues.

The CDR3 coding sequence is TGTGCCAGCAGCTTAGGGATGGGACTATCTAGCACAGATACGCAGTATTTT. It translates to CASSLGMGLSSTDTQYF. The chain couples TRBV7-6 to TRBJ2-3; 7 bases match TRBD2. Germline CDR1 reads SGHVS; CDR2 reads FNYEAQ. V shed 1 base, J shed 0 bases, and the junction held 7 bases outside the gene matches. The CDR3 contains 17 residues.

The V gene is TRBV29-1, the J gene TRBJ2-5; 8 nucleotides align to TRBD1. CDR3 length equals 12 residues. Trimming cost V 6 bases and J 4 bases; bases outside gene matches: 4. Germline CDR1 and CDR2: SQVTM and ANQGSEA. The CDR3 here is CSVGQGGETQYF. DNA for the CDR3: TGCAGCGTCGGACAGGGAGGAGAGACCCAGTACTTC.